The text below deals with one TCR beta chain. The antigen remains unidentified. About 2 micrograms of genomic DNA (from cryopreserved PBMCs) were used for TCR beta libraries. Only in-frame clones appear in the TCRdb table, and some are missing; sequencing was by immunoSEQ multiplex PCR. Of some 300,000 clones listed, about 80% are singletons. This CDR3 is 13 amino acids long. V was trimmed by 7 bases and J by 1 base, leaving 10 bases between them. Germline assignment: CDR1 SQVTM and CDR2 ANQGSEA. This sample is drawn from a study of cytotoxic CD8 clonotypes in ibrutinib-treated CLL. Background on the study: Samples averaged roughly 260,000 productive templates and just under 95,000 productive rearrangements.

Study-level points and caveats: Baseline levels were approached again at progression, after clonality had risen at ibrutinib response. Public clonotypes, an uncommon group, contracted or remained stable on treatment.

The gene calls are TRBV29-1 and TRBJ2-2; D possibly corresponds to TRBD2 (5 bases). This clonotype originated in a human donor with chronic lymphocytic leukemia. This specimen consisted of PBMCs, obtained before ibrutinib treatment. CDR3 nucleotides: TGCAGCGCAATTAGCGAGAACACCGGGGAGCTGTTTTTT. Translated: CSAISENTGELFF.